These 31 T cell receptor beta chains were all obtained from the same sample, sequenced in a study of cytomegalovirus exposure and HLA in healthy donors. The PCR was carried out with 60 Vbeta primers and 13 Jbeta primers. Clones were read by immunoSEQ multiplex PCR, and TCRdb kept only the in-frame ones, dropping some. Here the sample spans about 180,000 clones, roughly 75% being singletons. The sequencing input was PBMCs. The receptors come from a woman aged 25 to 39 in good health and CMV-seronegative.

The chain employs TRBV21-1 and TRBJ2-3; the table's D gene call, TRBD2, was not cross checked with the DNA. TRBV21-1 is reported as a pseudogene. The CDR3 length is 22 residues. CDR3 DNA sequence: TGTGCCAGCAGCAAAGGTGGGTGGGGTAATTGGGGAGGCAGGTCTAGCACAGATACGCAGTATTTT. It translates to CASSKGGWGNWGGRSSTDTQYF.

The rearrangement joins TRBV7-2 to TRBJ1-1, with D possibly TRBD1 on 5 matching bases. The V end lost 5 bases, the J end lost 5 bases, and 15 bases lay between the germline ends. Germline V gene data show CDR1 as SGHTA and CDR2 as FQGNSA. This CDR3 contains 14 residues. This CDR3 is CASSPAEGLTEAFF. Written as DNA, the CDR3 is TGTGCCAGCAGCCCGGCGGAGGGGCTGACTGAAGCTTTCTTT.

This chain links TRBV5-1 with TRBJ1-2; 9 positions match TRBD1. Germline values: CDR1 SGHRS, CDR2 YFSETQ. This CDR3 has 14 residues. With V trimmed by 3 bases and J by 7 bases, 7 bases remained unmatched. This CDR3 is CASSWGQGSGGYTF. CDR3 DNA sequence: TGCGCCAGCAGCTGGGGACAGGGAAGTGGTGGCTACACCTTC.

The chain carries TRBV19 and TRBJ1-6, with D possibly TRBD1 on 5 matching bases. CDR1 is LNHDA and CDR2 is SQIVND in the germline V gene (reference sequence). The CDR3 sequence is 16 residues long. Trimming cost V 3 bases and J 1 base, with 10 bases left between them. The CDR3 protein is CASSIGPGSYNSPLHF. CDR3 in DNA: TGTGCCAGTAGTATCGGTCCAGGGTCCTATAATTCACCCCTCCACTTT.

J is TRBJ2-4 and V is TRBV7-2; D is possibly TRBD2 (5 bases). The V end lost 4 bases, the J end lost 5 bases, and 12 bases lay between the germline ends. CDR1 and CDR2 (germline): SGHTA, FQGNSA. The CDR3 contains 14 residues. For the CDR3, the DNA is TGTGCCAGCAGCTCCGCGGCGGGCCAAAACATTCAGTACTTC. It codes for CASSSAAGQNIQYF. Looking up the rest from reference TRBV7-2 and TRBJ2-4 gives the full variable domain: GAGVSQSPSNKVTEKGKDVELRCDPISGHTALYWYRQSLGQGLEFLIYFQGNSAPDKSGLPSDRFSAERTGGSVSTLTIQRTQQEDSAVYLCASSSAAGQNIQYFGAGTRLSVL.

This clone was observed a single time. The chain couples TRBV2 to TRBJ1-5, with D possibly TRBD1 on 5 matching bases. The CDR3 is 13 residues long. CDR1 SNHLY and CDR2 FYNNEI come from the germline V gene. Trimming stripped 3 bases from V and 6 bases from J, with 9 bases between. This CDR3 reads CASSDRVVQPQHF. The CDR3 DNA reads TGTGCCAGCAGTGACAGGGTCGTTCAGCCCCAGCATTTT.

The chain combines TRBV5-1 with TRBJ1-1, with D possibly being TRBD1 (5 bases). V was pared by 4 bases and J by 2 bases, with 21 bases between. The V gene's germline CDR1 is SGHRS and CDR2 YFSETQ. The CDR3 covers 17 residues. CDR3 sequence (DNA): TGCGCCAGCAGCCAAGGGGCCTACGTCGGTACTAACACTGAAGCTTTCTTT. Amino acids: CASSQGAYVGTNTEAFF.

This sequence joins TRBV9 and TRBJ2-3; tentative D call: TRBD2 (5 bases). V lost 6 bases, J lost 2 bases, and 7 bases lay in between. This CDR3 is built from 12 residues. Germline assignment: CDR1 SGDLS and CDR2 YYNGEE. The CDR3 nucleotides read TGTGCCAGCAATCGGGACACAGATACGCAGTATTTT. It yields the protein CASNRDTDTQYF.

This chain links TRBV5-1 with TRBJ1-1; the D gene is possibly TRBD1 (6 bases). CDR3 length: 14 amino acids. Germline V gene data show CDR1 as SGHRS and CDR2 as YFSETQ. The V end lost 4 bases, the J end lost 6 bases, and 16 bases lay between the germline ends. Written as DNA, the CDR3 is TGCGCCAGCAGCCCGGGGGGACAAGACGCTGAAGCTTTCTTT. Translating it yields CASSPGGQDAEAFF.

CDR3 sequence reads: CASSRGPREQYF. CDR3 sequence (DNA): TGTGCCAGCAGCAGGGGACCTCGGGAGCAGTACTTC. This chain uses TRBV7-2 with TRBJ2-5; D perhaps matches TRBD2 (6 bases). This CDR3 comprises 12 residues. V shed 5 bases and J shed 11 bases, with 15 bases lying between them. CDR1 is SGHTA, CDR2 FQGNSA, per germline.

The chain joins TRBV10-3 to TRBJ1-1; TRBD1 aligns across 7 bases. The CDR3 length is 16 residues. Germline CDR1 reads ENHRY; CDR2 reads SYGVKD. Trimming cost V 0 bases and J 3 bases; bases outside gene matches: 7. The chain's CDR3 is CAISESKGRGDTEAFF. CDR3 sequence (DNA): TGTGCCATCAGTGAGTCGAAGGGCAGGGGGGACACTGAAGCTTTCTTT.

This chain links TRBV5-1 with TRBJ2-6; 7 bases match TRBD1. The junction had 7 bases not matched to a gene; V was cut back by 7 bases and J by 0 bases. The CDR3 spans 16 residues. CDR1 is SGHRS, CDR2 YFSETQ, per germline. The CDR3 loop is CASGTGVSSGANVLTF. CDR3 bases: TGCGCCAGCGGAACAGGGGTGAGCTCTGGGGCCAACGTCCTGACTTTC.

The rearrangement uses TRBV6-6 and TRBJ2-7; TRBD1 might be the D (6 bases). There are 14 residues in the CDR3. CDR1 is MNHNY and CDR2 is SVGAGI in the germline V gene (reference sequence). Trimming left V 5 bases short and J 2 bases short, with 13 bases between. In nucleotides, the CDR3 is TGTGCCAGCAGTCCGACCAGGGGACCCTACGAGCAGTACTTC. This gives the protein CASSPTRGPYEQYF.

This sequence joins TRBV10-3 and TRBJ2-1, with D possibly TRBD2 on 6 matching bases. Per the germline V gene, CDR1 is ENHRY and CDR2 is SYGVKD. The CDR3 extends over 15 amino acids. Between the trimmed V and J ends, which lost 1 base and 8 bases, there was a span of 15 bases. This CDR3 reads CAISEYDGGGDEQFF. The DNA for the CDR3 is TGTGCCATCAGTGAGTATGACGGGGGAGGCGATGAGCAGTTCTTC.

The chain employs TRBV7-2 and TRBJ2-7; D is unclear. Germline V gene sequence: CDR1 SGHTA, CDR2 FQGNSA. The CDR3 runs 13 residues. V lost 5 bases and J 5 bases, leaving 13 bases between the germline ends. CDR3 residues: CASSPRSGHEQYF. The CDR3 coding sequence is TGTGCCAGCAGCCCCCGGTCCGGTCACGAGCAGTACTTC.

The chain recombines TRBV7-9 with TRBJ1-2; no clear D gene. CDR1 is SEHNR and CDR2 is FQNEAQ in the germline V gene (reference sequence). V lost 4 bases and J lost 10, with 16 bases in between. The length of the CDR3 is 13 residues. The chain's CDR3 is CASSSGGLGYYTF. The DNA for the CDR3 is TGTGCCAGCAGCTCGGGAGGGTTGGGGTACTACACCTTC.

CDR3 loop: CASGRTSGGGVSYEQYF. CDR3 sequence (DNA): TGCGCCAGCGGAAGAACTAGCGGGGGGGGAGTCTCCTACGAGCAGTACTTC. The chain carries TRBV5-1 and TRBJ2-7; 13 bases align to TRBD2. Germline CDR1 and CDR2: SGHRS and YFSETQ. The CDR3 is 17 residues long. Trimming took 7 bases from V and 0 from J; bases not matched to a gene: 10.

The CDR3 DNA reads TGTGCCAGCTCATCCGCAGGGATTAACTATGGCTACACCTTC. As protein: CASSSAGINYGYTF. The chain links TRBV18 to TRBJ1-2; possibly TRBD1 for D (5 bases). V dropped 5 bases and J dropped 1 base, with 11 bases sitting between them. Germline assignment: CDR1 KGHSH and CDR2 LQKENI. The CDR3 covers 14 residues.

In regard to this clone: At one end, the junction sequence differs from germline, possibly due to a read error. As DNA, the CDR3 is TGTGCCAGTAGTATAGGAGGAGGGGTCAGCTATGGTTACACCTTC. The encoded protein is CASSIGGGVSYGYTF. This sequence joins TRBV19 and TRBJ1-2; D possibly corresponds to TRBD1 (5 bases). The length of the CDR3 is 15 residues. Germline V CDR1 and CDR2: LNHDA, SQIVND (reference sequence).

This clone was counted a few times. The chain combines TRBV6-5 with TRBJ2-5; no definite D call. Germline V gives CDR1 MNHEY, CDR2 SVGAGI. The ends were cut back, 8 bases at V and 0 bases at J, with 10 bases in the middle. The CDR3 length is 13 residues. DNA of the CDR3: TGTGCCAGCTCTAACTCGTACCAAGAGACCCAGTACTTC. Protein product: CASSNSYQETQYF.

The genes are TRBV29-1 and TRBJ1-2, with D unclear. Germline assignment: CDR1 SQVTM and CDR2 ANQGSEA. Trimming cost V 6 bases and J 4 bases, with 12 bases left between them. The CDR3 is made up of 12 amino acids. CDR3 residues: CSVPRPAYGYTF. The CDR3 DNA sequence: TGCAGCGTCCCTAGACCCGCCTATGGCTACACCTTC.

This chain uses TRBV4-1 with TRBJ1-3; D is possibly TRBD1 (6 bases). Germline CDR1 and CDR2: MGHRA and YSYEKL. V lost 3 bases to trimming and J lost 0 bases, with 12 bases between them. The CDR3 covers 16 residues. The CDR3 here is CASSHNRVNSGNTIYF. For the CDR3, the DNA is TGCGCCAGCAGCCATAACAGGGTTAACTCTGGAAACACCATATATTTT.

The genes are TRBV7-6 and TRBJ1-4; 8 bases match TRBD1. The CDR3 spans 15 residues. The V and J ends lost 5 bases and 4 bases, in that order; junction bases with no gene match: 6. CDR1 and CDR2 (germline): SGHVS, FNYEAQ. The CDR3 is CASSATGGGNEKLFF. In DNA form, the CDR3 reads TGTGCCAGCAGCGCAACAGGGGGTGGTAATGAAAAACTGTTTTTT.

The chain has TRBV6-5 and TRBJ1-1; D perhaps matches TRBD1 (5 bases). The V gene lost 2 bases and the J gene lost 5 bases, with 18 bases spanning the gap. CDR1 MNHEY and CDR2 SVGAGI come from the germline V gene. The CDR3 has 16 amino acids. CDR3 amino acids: CASSYGGFEGRTEAFF. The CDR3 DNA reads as TGTGCCAGCAGTTACGGGGGGTTCGAAGGTAGGACTGAAGCTTTCTTT.

In nucleotides, the CDR3 is TGTGCCAGCAGCTTGCGCGGGGGATACTACGAGCAGTACTTC. Protein: CASSLRGGYYEQYF. The V call is TRBV5-6, the J call TRBJ2-7, with 7 bases lining up with TRBD2. The CDR3 sequence is 14 residues long. Losses at the gene ends were 1 base for V and 3 bases for J; bases not matched to a gene: 4. CDR1 SGHDT and CDR2 YYEEEE come from the germline V gene.

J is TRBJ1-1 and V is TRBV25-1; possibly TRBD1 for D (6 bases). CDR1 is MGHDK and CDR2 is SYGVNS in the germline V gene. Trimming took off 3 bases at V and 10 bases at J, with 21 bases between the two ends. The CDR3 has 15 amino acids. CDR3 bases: TGTGCCAGCAGTGAGGTCGGGACACCCCTTTATCGAGCTTTCTTT. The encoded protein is CASSEVGTPLYRAFF.

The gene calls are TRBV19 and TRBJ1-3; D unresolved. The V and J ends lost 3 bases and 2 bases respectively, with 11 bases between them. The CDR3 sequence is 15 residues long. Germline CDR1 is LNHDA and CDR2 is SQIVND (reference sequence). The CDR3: CASSMVAGTGNTIYF. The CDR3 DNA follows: TGTGCCAGTAGTATGGTCGCAGGAACTGGAAACACCATATATTTT.

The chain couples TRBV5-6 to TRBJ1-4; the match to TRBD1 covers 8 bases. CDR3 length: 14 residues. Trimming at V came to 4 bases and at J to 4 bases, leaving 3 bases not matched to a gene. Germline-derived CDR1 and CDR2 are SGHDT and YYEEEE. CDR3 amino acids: CASSKTGVNEKLFF. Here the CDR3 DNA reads TGTGCCAGCAGCAAGACAGGGGTTAATGAAAAACTGTTTTTT. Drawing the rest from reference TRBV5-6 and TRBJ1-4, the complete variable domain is DAGVTQSPTHLIKTRGQQVTLRCSPKSGHDTVSWYQQALGQGPQFIFQYYEEEERQRGNFPDRFSGHQFPNYSSELNVNALLLGDSALYLCASSKTGVNEKLFFGSGTQLSVL.

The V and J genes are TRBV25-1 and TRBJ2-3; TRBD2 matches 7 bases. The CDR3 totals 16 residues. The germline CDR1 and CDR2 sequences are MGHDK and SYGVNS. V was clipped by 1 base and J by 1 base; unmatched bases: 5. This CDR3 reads CASSEFGGSRTDTQYF. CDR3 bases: TGTGCCAGCAGTGAATTCGGGGGGAGCCGCACAGATACGCAGTATTTT.

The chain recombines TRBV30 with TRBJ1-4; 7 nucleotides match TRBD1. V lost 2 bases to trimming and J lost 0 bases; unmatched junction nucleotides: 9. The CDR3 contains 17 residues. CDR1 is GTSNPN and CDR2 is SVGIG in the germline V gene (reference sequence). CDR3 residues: CAWSPWTGPSTNEKLFF. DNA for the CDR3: TGTGCCTGGAGTCCGTGGACAGGACCCTCAACTAATGAAAAACTGTTTTTT.

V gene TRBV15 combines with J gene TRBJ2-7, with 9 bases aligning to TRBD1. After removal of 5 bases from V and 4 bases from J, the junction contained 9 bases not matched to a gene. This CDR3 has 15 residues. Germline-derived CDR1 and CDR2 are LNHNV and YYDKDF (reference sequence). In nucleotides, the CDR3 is TGTGCCACCAGCCGGGAGAGGACAGGGGTATACGAGCAGTACTTC. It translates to CATSRERTGVYEQYF.